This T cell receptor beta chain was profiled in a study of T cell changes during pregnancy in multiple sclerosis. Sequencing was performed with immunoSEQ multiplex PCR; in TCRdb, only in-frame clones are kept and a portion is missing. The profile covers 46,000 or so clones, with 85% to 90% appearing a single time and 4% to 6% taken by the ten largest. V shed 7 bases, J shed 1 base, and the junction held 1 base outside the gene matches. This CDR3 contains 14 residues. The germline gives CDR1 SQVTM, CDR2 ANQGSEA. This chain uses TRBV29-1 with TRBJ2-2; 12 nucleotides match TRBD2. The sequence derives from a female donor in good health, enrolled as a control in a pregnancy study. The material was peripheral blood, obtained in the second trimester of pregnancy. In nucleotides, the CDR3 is TGCAGCGGGACTAGCGGGATGAACACCGGGGAGCTGTTTTTT. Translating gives CSGTSGMNTGELFF.